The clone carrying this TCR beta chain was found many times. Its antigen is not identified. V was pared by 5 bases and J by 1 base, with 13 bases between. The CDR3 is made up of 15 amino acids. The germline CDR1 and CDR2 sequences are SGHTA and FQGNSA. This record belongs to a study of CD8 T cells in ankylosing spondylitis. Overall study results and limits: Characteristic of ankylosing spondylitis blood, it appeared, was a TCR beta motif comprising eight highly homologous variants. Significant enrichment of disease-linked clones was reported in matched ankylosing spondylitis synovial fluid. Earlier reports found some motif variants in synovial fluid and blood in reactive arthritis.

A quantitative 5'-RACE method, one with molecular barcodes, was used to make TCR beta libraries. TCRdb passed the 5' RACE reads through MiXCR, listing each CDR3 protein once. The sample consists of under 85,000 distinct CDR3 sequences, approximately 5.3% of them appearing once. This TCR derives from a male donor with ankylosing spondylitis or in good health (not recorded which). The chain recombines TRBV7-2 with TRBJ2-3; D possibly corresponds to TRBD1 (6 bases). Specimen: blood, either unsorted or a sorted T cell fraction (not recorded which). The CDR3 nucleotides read TGTGCCAGCAGCCCCCAGGGGTGGGGCACAGATACGCAGTATTTT. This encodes CASSPQGWGTDTQYF.